This T cell receptor beta chain is from a study of blood T cell repertoires in COVID-19. In the study overall: The United States, Italy and Spain supplied acute and convalescent COVID-19 samples.

The CDR3 spans 15 residues. With 4 bases clipped from V and 4 bases from J, the junction kept 8 bases outside the gene matches. CDR1 is SQVTM and CDR2 is ANQGSEA in the germline V gene. Using immunoSEQ multiplex PCR, the repertoire was profiled, and TCRdb retains in-frame clones only, with some absent. The table records about 140,000 clones, around four fifths of them present only once. Sequenced sample: peripheral blood. The TCR was taken from a man aged 55 to 70 who had recovered from COVID-19. The chain has TRBV29-1 and TRBJ2-2; 8 nucleotides match TRBD2. The CDR3 reads CSVVGLAGTTGELFF. CDR3 bases: TGCAGCGTTGTAGGTCTAGCGGGCACCACCGGGGAGCTGTTTTTT.